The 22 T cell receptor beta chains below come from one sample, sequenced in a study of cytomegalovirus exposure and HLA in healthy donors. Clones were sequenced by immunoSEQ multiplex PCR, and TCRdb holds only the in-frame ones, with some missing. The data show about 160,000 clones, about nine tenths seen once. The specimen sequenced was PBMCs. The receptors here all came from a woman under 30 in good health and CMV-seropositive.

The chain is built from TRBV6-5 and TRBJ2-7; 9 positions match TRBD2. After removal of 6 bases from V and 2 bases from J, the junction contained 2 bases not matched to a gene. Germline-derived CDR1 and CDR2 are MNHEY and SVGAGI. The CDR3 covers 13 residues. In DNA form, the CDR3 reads TGTGCCAGCAGGACTAGCGGCACCTACGAGCAGTACTTC. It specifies CASRTSGTYEQYF.

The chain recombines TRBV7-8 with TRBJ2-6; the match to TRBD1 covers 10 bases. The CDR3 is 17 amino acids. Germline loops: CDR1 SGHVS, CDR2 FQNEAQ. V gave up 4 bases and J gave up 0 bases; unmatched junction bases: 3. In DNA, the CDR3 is TGTGCCAGCAGCTCGAGGGACAGGGGCTCTGGGGCCAACGTCCTGACTTTC. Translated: CASSSRDRGSGANVLTF.

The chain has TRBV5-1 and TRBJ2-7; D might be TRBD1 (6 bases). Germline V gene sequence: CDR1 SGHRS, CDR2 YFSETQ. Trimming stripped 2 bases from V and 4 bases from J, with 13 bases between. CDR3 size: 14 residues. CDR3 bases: TGCGCCAGCAGCTTTGGGCAGGGGAAGTACGAGCAGTACTTC. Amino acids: CASSFGQGKYEQYF.

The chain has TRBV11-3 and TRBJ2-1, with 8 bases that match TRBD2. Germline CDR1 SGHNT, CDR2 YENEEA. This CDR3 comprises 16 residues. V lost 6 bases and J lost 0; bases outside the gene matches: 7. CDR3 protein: CASSKTSGSSYNEQFF. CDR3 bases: TGTGCCAGCAGTAAAACTAGCGGAAGCTCCTACAATGAGCAGTTCTTC.

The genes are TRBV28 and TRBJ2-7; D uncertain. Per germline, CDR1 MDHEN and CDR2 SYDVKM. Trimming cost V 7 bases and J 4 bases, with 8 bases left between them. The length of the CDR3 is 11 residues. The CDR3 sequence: CASISGYEQYF. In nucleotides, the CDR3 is TGTGCCAGCATATCCGGTTACGAGCAGTACTTC.

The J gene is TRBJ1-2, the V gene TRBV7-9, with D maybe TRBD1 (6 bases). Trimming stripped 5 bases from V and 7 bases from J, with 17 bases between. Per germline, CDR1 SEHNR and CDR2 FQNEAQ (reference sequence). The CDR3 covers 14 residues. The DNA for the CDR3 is TGTGCCAGCAGCCCGCCCCCAGGGGATTTTGGCTACACCTTC. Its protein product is CASSPPPGDFGYTF.

Written as DNA, the CDR3 is TGCGCCAGCAGCCAAGATATTAGTAGAAACGAGCAGTACTTC. Translated: CASSQDISRNEQYF. V gene TRBV4-3 combines with J gene TRBJ2-7; D remains ambiguous. V gave up 0 bases and J gave up 5 bases, with 11 bases separating them. Germline V gene data show CDR1 as LGHNA and CDR2 as YSLEER. This CDR3 has 14 amino acids.

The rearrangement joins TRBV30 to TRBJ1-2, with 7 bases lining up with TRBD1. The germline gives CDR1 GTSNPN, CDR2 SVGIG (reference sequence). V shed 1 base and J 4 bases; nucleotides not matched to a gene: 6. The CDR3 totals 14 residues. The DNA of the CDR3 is TGTGCCTGGAGTGAGACAGGGTTGTTCTATGGCTACACCTTC. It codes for CAWSETGLFYGYTF.

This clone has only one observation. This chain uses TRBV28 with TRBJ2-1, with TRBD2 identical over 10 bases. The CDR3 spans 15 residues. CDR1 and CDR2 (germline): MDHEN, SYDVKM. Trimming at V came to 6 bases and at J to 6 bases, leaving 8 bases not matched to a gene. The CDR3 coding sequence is TGTGCCAGCAGCCTCGGTCTAGCGGGAGTCAATGAGCAGTTCTTC. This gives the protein CASSLGLAGVNEQFF.

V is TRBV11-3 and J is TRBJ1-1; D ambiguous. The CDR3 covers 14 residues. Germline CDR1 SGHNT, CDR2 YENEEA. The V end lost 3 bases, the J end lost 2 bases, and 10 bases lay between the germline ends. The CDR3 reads CASSFRRSNTEAFF. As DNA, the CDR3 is TGTGCCAGCAGCTTCCGACGGAGTAACACTGAAGCTTTCTTT. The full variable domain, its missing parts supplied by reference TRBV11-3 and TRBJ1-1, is EAGVVQSPRYKIIEKKQPVAFWCNPISGHNTLYWYLQNLGQGPELLIRYENEEAVDDSQLPKDRFSAERLKGVDSTLKIQPAELGDSAVYLCASSFRRSNTEAFFGQGTRLTVV.

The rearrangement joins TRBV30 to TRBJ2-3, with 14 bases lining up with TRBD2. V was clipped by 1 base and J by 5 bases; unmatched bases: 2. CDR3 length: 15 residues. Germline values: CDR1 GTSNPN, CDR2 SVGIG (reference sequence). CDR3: CAWSAGTSGGDTQYF. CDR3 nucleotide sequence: TGTGCCTGGAGTGCCGGGACTAGCGGGGGAGATACGCAGTATTTT.

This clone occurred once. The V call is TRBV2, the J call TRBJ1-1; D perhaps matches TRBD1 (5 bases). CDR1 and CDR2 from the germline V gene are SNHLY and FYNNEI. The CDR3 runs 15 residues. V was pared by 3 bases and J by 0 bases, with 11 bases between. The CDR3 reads CASSEREGLNTEAFF. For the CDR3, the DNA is TGTGCCAGCAGTGAGAGGGAGGGGCTGAACACTGAAGCTTTCTTT.

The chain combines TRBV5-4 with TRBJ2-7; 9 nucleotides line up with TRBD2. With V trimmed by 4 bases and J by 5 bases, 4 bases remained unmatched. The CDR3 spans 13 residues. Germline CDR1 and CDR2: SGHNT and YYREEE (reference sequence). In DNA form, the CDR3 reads TGTGCCAGCAGCCTAGGGACTAGCAACGAGCAGTACTTC. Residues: CASSLGTSNEQYF.

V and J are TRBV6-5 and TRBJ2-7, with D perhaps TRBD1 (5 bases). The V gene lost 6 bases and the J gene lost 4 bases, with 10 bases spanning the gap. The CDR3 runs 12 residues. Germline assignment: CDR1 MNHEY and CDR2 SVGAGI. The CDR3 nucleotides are TGTGCCAGCAGCCTCCAGGGTTACGAGCAGTACTTC. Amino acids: CASSLQGYEQYF.

In DNA, the CDR3 is TGTGCCAGCAGCTTAGCCAGCGGGAGATTGTATGAGCAGTTCTTC. It yields the protein CASSLASGRLYEQFF. This chain links TRBV11-2 with TRBJ2-1; the match to TRBD2 covers 8 bases. With 1 base clipped from V and 8 bases from J, the junction kept 7 bases outside the gene matches. There are 15 residues in the CDR3. Per the germline V gene, CDR1 is SGHAT and CDR2 is FQNNGV. The whole variable domain, filled in from reference TRBV11-2 and TRBJ2-1, reads EAGVAQSPRYKIIEKRQSVAFWCNPISGHATLYWYQQILGQGPKLLIQFQNNGVVDDSQLPKDRFSAERLKGVDSTLKIQPAKLEDSAVYLCASSLASGRLYEQFFGPGTRLTVL.

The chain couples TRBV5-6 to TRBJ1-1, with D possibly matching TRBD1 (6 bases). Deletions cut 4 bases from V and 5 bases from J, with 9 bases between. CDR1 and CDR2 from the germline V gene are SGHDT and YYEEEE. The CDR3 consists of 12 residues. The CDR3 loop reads CASSPGQTEAFF. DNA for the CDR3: TGTGCCAGCAGCCCAGGACAGACTGAAGCTTTCTTT.

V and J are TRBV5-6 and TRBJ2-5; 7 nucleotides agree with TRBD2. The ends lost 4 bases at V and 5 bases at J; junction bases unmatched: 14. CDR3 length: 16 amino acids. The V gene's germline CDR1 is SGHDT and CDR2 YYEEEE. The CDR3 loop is CASSAKRAGVGETQYF. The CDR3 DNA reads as TGTGCCAGCAGCGCGAAGAGGGCGGGAGTCGGCGAGACCCAGTACTTC.

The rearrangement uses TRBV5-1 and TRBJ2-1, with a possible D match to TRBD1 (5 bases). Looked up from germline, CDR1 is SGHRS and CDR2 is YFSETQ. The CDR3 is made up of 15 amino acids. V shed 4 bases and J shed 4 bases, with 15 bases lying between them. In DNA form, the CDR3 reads TGCGCCAGCAGCGCCTCGGGCCAGGGTTACAATGAGCAGTTCTTC. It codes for CASSASGQGYNEQFF.

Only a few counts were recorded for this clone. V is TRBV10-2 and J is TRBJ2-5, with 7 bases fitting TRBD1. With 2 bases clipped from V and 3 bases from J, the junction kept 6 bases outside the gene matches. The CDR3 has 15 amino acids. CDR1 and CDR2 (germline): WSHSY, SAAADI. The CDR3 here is CASSEPRDSEETQYF. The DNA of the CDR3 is TGCGCCAGCAGTGAGCCCCGGGACAGCGAAGAGACCCAGTACTTC.

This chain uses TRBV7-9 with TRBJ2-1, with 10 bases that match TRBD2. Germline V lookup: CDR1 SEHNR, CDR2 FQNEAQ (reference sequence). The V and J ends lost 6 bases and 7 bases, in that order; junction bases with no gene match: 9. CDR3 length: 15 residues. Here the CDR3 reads CASRGAGLASNEQFF. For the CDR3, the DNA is TGTGCCAGCAGAGGCGCGGGACTAGCGTCTAATGAGCAGTTCTTC.

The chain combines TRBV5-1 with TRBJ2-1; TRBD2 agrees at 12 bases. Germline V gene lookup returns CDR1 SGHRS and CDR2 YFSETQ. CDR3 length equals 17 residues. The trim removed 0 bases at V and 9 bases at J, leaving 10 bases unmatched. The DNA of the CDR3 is TGCGCCAGCAGCTTGGTTCCGGGTCTAGCGGGAGGGACTGAGCAGTTCTTC. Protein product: CASSLVPGLAGGTEQFF.

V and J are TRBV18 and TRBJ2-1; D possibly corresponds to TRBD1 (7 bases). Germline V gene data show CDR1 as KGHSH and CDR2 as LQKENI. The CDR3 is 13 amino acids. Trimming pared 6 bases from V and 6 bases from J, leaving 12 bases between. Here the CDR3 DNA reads TGTGCCAGCTCCCAGCAGGGGGGCAATGAGCAGTTCTTC. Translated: CASSQQGGNEQFF.